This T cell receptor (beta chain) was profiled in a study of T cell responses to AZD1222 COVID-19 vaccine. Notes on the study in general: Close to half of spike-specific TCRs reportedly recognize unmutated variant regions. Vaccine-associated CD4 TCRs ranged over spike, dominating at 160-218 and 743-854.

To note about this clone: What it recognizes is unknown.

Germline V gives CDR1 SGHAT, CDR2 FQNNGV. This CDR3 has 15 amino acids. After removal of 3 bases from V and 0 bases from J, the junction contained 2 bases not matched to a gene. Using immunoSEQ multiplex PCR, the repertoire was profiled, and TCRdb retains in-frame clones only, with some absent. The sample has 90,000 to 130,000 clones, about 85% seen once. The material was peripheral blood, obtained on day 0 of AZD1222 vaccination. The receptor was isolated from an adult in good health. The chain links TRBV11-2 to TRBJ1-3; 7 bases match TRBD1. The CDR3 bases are TGTGCCAGCAGCTTGACAGGGAGCTCTGGAAACACCATATATTTT. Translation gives CASSLTGSSGNTIYF. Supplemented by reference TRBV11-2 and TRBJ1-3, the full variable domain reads EAGVAQSPRYKIIEKRQSVAFWCNPISGHATLYWYQQILGQGPKLLIQFQNNGVVDDSQLPKDRFSAERLKGVDSTLKIQPAKLEDSAVYLCASSLTGSSGNTIYFGEGSWLTVV.